Following are 18 T cell receptor beta chains from one sample sequenced in a study of somatic mutations in cytotoxic T cells in rheumatoid arthritis. Clones were read by immunoSEQ multiplex PCR, and TCRdb kept only the in-frame ones, dropping some. The sample records about 4,800 clones, about 80% being singletons. Sample: CD8+ T cells sorted from blood, taken at a follow-up visit. The receptors here all came from a man aged 35 to 55 with rheumatoid arthritis.

CDR3 DNA: TGTGCCAGCAGTGCAGGGGGGGATACGCAGTATTTT. Its translation is CASSAGGDTQYF. This sequence joins TRBV6-5 and TRBJ2-3; D is perhaps TRBD1 (7 bases). The V gene lost 5 bases and the J gene lost 6 bases, with 9 bases spanning the gap. The CDR3 is 12 residues long. Germline V CDR1 and CDR2: MNHEY, SVGAGI.

This clone turned up a few times. This rearrangement joins TRBV6-5 to TRBJ1-2; D possibly corresponds to TRBD1 (5 bases). From germline, CDR1 is MNHEY and CDR2 SVGAGI. V lost 2 bases to trimming and J lost 6 bases, with 13 bases between them. This CDR3 is 14 amino acids long. The CDR3 DNA sequence: TGTGCCAGCAGTTACGAGTGGGGCCACAATGGCTACACCTTC. It is translated as CASSYEWGHNGYTF.

Written as DNA, the CDR3 is TGCGCCAGCAGCCAAGACGGGACCTCCTACGAGCAGTTCTTC. Protein: CASSQDGTSYEQFF. V gene TRBV4-3 combines with J gene TRBJ2-1; D tentatively reads TRBD1 or TRBD2 (5 bases each). The germline V gene encodes CDR1 LGHNA and CDR2 YSLEER. V was pared by 0 bases and J by 10 bases, with 13 bases between. CDR3 length: 14 residues.

This sequence joins TRBV9 and TRBJ2-1, with 8 bases that match TRBD1. Germline CDR1 SGDLS, CDR2 YYNGEE. Losses at the gene ends were 0 bases for V and 7 bases for J; bases not matched to a gene: 9. The CDR3 length is 16 residues. The CDR3 bases are TGTGCCAGCAGCGTAGCCGACAGGGGAGTGAGAAATGAGCAGTTCTTC. This translates into CASSVADRGVRNEQFF.

This clone was seen once. The chain couples TRBV10-3 to TRBJ2-7, with a tentative D call TRBD1 (5 bases). Trimming shortened V by 3 bases and J by 5 bases, and 14 bases separated the two germline ends. Germline V gives CDR1 ENHRY, CDR2 SYGVKD. The CDR3 is 14 amino acids. For the CDR3, the DNA is TGTGCCATCAGTGACCCAGGGTTCTACGACGAGCAGTACTTC. It yields the protein CAISDPGFYDEQYF.

This clone was counted between two and nine times. The genes are TRBV9 and TRBJ2-7; D remains unclear. Germline assignment: CDR1 SGDLS and CDR2 YYNGEE. The CDR3 consists of 13 residues. The V and J ends lost 2 bases and 3 bases respectively, with 9 bases between them. The CDR3 protein is CASSVDTNYEQYF. For the CDR3, the DNA is TGTGCCAGCAGCGTCGACACCAACTACGAGCAGTACTTC.

In its sample, this clone was seen once. The J gene is TRBJ1-5, the V gene TRBV9, with unresolved D. V dropped 0 bases and J dropped 1 base, with 2 bases sitting between them. This CDR3 spans 13 amino acids. The V gene's germline CDR1 is SGDLS and CDR2 YYNGEE. The CDR3 loop reads CASSVGSNQPQHF. CDR3 in DNA: TGTGCCAGCAGCGTAGGCAGCAATCAGCCCCAGCATTTT.

The J gene is TRBJ2-7, the V gene TRBV27; D might be TRBD1 (6 bases). Trimming removed 2 bases at V and 5 bases at J, with 13 bases between. This CDR3 is built from 14 residues. The germline V gene encodes CDR1 MNHEY and CDR2 SMNVEV (reference sequence). The CDR3 is CASSLRVRGHEQYF. CDR3 coding DNA: TGTGCCAGCAGTTTACGTGTCAGGGGCCACGAGCAGTACTTC.

This clone qualifies as large. The chain couples TRBV28 to TRBJ2-1, with 7 bases matching TRBD1. Per the germline V gene, CDR1 is MDHEN and CDR2 is SYDVKM. The CDR3 is 15 residues long. The J segment lost 2 bases and the V segment lost 5 bases, leaving 6 bases of the junction unmatched. The CDR3 region has the DNA TGTGCCAGCAGTCTAACCGGGACAGCCTACAATGAGCAGTTCTTC. It yields the protein CASSLTGTAYNEQFF. The whole variable domain, filled in from reference TRBV28 and TRBJ2-1, reads DVKVTQSSRYLVKRTGEKVFLECVQDMDHENMFWYRQDPGLGLRLIYFSYDVKMKEKGDIPEGYSVSREKKERFSLILESASTNQTSMYLCASSLTGTAYNEQFFGPGTRLTVL.

DNA for the CDR3: TGTGCCAGCAGTGAATTGCAGAAAGTTAATGAGCAGTTCTTC. Its protein is CASSELQKVNEQFF. V gene TRBV6-1 combines with J gene TRBJ2-1; D unresolved. CDR1 is MNHNS, CDR2 SASEGT, per germline. The CDR3 loop spans 14 amino acids. V lost 2 bases and J lost 7, with 12 bases in between.

This clone came up a few times. The chain has TRBV4-2 and TRBJ1-3, with D maybe TRBD1 (5 bases). V was pared by 0 bases and J by 0 bases, with 9 bases between. From germline, CDR1 is LGHNA and CDR2 YNFKEQ. This CDR3 is 16 amino acids long. The CDR3 sequence is CASSQDPTGSGNTIYF. CDR3 nucleotides: TGTGCCAGCAGCCAAGATCCTACAGGCTCTGGAAACACCATATATTTT.

The table lists this clone with a count of one. This chain links TRBV6-1 with TRBJ1-2; 9 bases match TRBD1. CDR3 length: 16 residues. With V trimmed by 1 base and J by 5 bases, 8 bases remained unmatched. Germline V gene sequence: CDR1 MNHNS, CDR2 SASEGT. CDR3 in DNA: TGTGCCAGCAGTGAAGATACAGGGGGCGCGGGATATGGCTACACCTTC. Its protein is CASSEDTGGAGYGYTF.

The chain is built from TRBV27 and TRBJ1-3; D call uncertain. Trimming took off 2 bases at V and 0 bases at J, with 8 bases between the two ends. This CDR3 spans 15 amino acids. Germline CDR1 reads MNHEY; CDR2 reads SMNVEV (reference sequence). The DNA for the CDR3 is TGTGCCAGCAGTTTAGTGTCAGACTCTGGAAACACCATATATTTT. This codes for CASSLVSDSGNTIYF.

The chain combines TRBV5-6 with TRBJ1-1; unclear D gene. The CDR3 consists of 12 residues. Trimming took off 0 bases at V and 8 bases at J, with 8 bases between the two ends. Germline CDR1 reads SGHDT; CDR2 reads YYEEEE. DNA of the CDR3: TGTGCCAGCAGCTTGGGGCGAGGGGAAGCTTTCTTT. This sequence encodes CASSLGRGEAFF.

CDR3 in amino acids: CASSYAGEANEQFF. The CDR3 DNA follows: TGTGCCAGCAGTTACGCGGGAGAAGCCAATGAGCAGTTCTTC. The V gene is TRBV6-5, the J gene TRBJ2-1, with 7 positions matching TRBD2. Germline-derived CDR1 and CDR2 are MNHEY and SVGAGI. CDR3 length: 14 residues. With 2 bases clipped from V and 6 bases from J, the junction kept 4 bases outside the gene matches.

The rearrangement uses TRBV28 and TRBJ1-5, with D possibly TRBD1 on 5 matching bases. This CDR3 has 15 residues. Germline V CDR1 and CDR2: MDHEN, SYDVKM. Trimming cost V 1 base and J 5 bases, with 12 bases left between them. The CDR3 region has the DNA TGTGCCAGCAGTTTATTCGGGGCAGGCGATCAGCCCCAGCATTTT. Protein product: CASSLFGAGDQPQHF. Looking up the rest from reference TRBV28 and TRBJ1-5 gives the full variable domain: DVKVTQSSRYLVKRTGEKVFLECVQDMDHENMFWYRQDPGLGLRLIYFSYDVKMKEKGDIPEGYSVSREKKERFSLILESASTNQTSMYLCASSLFGAGDQPQHFGDGTRLSIL.

The rearrangement links TRBV7-9 to TRBJ1-2; D gene ambiguous. The CDR3 runs to 16 residues. The germline V gene encodes CDR1 SEHNR and CDR2 FQNEAQ (reference sequence). The V gene lost 2 bases and the J gene lost 2 bases, with 15 bases spanning the gap. This chain's CDR3 is CASSLSHAGSNYGYTF. The CDR3 DNA is TGTGCCAGCAGCTTATCGCATGCGGGTTCAAACTATGGCTACACCTTC.

This sequence joins TRBV5-1 and TRBJ2-3; tentative D call: TRBD2 (5 bases). V was cut by 5 bases and J by 11 bases, with 18 bases left in between. Germline loops: CDR1 SGHRS, CDR2 YFSETQ. The CDR3 is 13 residues long. For the CDR3, the DNA is TGCGCCAGCAGGGACCCCCCGGGGATGGAGCAGTATTTT. Protein: CASRDPPGMEQYF.